The rows below give T cell receptor beta chains drawn from one sample of a study of T cell responses to AZD1222 COVID-19 vaccine. The data were produced by immunoSEQ multiplex PCR, yet TCRdb's version contains in-frame clones alone and is incomplete. The sample consists of 150,000 to 200,000 clones, roughly 87% of them appearing once. Sample: peripheral blood, taken 28 days after the second AZD1222 dose. The receptors were sampled from an adult who received the AZD1222 COVID-19 vaccine. Each CDR3 is given with its conserved first and last residue. The order of the fields is V gene, clone size, J gene, D gene, CDR3 protein, CDR3 DNA. The D gene is left open where the match is weak. Clone size is not always given. Where it is, it says once, few, many or a class for expanded clones.

V: TRBV6-1
size: .
J: TRBJ2-3
D: .
CDR3: CASSEAQGTTQYF
DNA: TGTGCCAGCAGTGAAGCGCAGGGAACGACGCAGTATTTT

V: TRBV4-1
size: few
J: TRBJ1-6
D: TRBD1
CDR3: CASSQEGGNSPLHF
DNA: TGCGCCAGCAGCCAAGAAGGGGGCAATTCACCCCTCCACTTT

V: TRBV3-1/TRBV3-2
size: few
J: TRBJ1-4
D: TRBD1
CDR3: CASSHTGTGGVEKLFF
DNA: TGTGCCAGCAGCCACACCGGGACAGGGGGCGTTGAAAAACTGTTTTTT

V: TRBV7-8
size: .
J: TRBJ2-7
D: .
CDR3: CASSLDGQHYEQYF
DNA: TGTGCCAGCAGCTTAGATGGACAGCACTACGAGCAGTACTTC

V: TRBV25-1
size: .
J: TRBJ1-4
D: .
CDR3: CASSEPGPNEKLFF
DNA: TGTGCCAGCAGTGAACCAGGGCCTAATGAAAAACTGTTTTTT

V: TRBV15
size: .
J: TRBJ1-2
D: .
CDR3: CATSRDIFYTF
DNA: TGTGCCACCAGCAGAGATATTTTCTACACCTTC

V: TRBV11-2
size: .
J: TRBJ2-3
D: TRBD2
CDR3: CASSPTSGGFTDTQYF
DNA: TGTGCCAGCAGCCCGACTAGCGGGGGATTCACAGATACGCAGTATTTT

V: TRBV11-2
size: .
J: TRBJ2-7
D: .
CDR3: CASSYFDRGTYEQYF
DNA: TGTGCCAGCAGCTATTTCGACCGTGGAACCTACGAGCAGTACTTC

V: TRBV11-2
size: .
J: TRBJ1-2
D: TRBD1
CDR3: CASSPGGSYGYTF
DNA: TGTGCCAGCAGCCCAGGGGGGTCCTATGGCTACACCTTC

V: TRBV14
size: .
J: TRBJ2-7
D: .
CDR3: CASSQGDFRYEQYF
DNA: TGTGCCAGCAGCCAAGGGGACTTCCGCTACGAGCAGTACTTC

V: TRBV5-6
size: few
J: TRBJ1-2
D: .
CDR3: CASSPDRINYGYTF
DNA: TGTGCCAGCAGCCCAGACAGGATTAACTATGGCTACACCTTC

V: TRBV5-1
size: .
J: TRBJ2-7
D: .
CDR3: CASSLSPYGYEQYF
DNA: TGCGCCAGCAGCTTGTCTCCCTACGGCTACGAGCAGTACTTC

V: TRBV2
size: .
J: TRBJ2-4
D: TRBD2
CDR3: CASSPLAGGGYIQYF
DNA: TGTGCCAGCAGCCCTTTGGCGGGGGGCGGATACATTCAGTACTTC

V: TRBV6-1
size: .
J: TRBJ1-2
D: .
CDR3: CASSEVARQANYGYTF
DNA: TGTGCCAGCAGTGAAGTTGCCAGGCAAGCCAACTATGGCTACACCTTC

V: TRBV29-1
size: .
J: TRBJ1-1
D: .
CDR3: CSFSSGLGTEAFF
DNA: TGCAGCTTTTCTTCAGGGTTGGGCACTGAAGCTTTCTTT

V: TRBV30
size: .
J: TRBJ2-7
D: .
CDR3: CAWSRGGEQYF
DNA: TGTGCCTGGAGCAGGGGTGGGGAGCAGTACTTC

V: TRBV2
size: few
J: TRBJ1-5
D: TRBD1
CDR3: CASSGQGNQPQHF
DNA: TGTGCCAGCTCTGGACAGGGCAATCAGCCCCAGCATTTT

V: TRBV27
size: .
J: TRBJ1-5
D: TRBD1
CDR3: CASSIRTGSHPQHF
DNA: TGTGCCAGCAGTATAAGGACAGGTAGCCACCCCCAGCATTTT

V: TRBV7-9
size: .
J: TRBJ2-7
D: TRBD2
CDR3: CASSPGGLAGEMFYEQYF
DNA: TGTGCCAGCAGCCCTGGCGGACTAGCGGGGGAAATGTTCTACGAGCAGTACTTC

V: TRBV6-2/TRBV6-3
size: .
J: TRBJ2-5
D: .
CDR3: CASSYPRWGGSDTKTQYF
DNA: TGTGCCAGCAGTTACCCCCGTTGGGGGGGCTCGGATACGAAGACCCAGTACTTC

V: TRBV5-6
size: .
J: TRBJ1-2
D: .
CDR3: CASSTGAYGYTF
DNA: TGTGCCAGCAGCACCGGGGCCTATGGCTACACCTTC

V: TRBV18
size: .
J: TRBJ1-1
D: .
CDR3: CASSPAMGTEAFF
DNA: TGTGCCAGCTCACCCGCTATGGGCACTGAAGCTTTCTTT

V: TRBV6-5
size: once
J: TRBJ1-1
D: TRBD1
CDR3: CASSFPGQGRDTEAFF
DNA: TGTGCCAGCAGTTTTCCGGGACAGGGTAGGGACACTGAAGCTTTCTTT

V: TRBV2
size: .
J: TRBJ2-4
D: .
CDR3: CASSPALTVAKNIQYF
DNA: TGTGCCAGCAGTCCGGCCCTGACAGTGGCCAAAAACATTCAGTACTTC

V: TRBV6-2/TRBV6-3
size: .
J: TRBJ2-7
D: .
CDR3: CASRPGQYYEQYF
DNA: TGTGCCAGCAGACCTGGACAGTACTACGAGCAGTACTTC

V: TRBV5-1
size: once
J: TRBJ1-4
D: TRBD1
CDR3: CASSQTGGREKLFF
DNA: TGCGCCAGCAGCCAAACAGGGGGCAGAGAAAAACTGTTTTTT

V: TRBV10-2
size: .
J: TRBJ2-7
D: .
CDR3: CASSEVGSGWQLTYEQYF
DNA: TGCGCCAGCAGTGAAGTGGGCTCGGGCTGGCAGCTGACGTACGAGCAGTACTTC

V: TRBV11-2
size: .
J: TRBJ2-7
D: .
CDR3: CASSLGRSWSYEQYF
DNA: TGTGCCAGCAGCTTAGGCAGGTCTTGGAGCTACGAGCAGTACTTC